This paragraph covers one TCR beta chain sequence. In its sample, this clone was seen a few times. It lacks a known antigen. Base quality data are lacking; no much larger clone is found one base away. The cohort was made up of about 670 healthy bone marrow donors. At the time of sampling, every cohort member was nominally healthy, though immune exposures that went unrecorded were likely present. The donor tested CMV seropositive and was one of the 289 seropositive cohort members. Every donor gave a peripheral blood sample, and the peripheral blood mononuclear cells from that sample were used for TCR beta sequencing. Genomic DNA extraction from the blood cell samples was performed with the Qiagen DNeasy Blood Extraction Kit. Library prep was done by the immunoSEQ multiplex PCR assay. A mixture of 60 forward primers for TCR Vbeta segments and 13 reverse primers for TCR Jbeta segments was used in the multiplex PCR. Amplification of the CDR3 region of rearranged TCR beta genes was performed with a multiplex PCR assay on genomic DNA. On the Illumina HiSeq System, the amplified TCR beta libraries were sequenced as 87-base-pair reads. Under the source paper's analysis protocol: A later analysis counted about 76 million unique TCR beta chains across the 650 to 700 repertoires, and roughly 10 million of these chains were shared by at least two donors. Raw reads were error-corrected and collapsed into unique sequences with a nearest-neighbor algorithm that merged closely related sequences to remove PCR and sequencing errors. Alignment of CDR3 sequences to IMGT reference sequences was used to assign V, D and J gene segments. For a sequence to be retained, a match of at least six nucleotides to both a V gene segment and a J gene segment was required. Rearrangements were classified as productive when the CDR3 lacked stop codons and remained in frame with V and J, and all other rearrangements were classified as non-productive. CDR3 was defined by IMGT convention, running from the second conserved V-encoded cysteine to the conserved J-encoded phenylalanine. The earlier analysis of around 640 of the donors excluded sequences that lacked an unambiguous match to a single V gene segment. In an earlier analysis of some 590 of the donors, V segments were called functional above 56.7% productive rearrangements and were called segregating when the between-donor standard deviation exceeded 5%. A statistical classification framework was built to diagnose cytomegalovirus status from the catalog of TCR beta chain sequences. In a later analysis, V and J genes were assigned by comparing TCR nucleotide sequences against IMGT/GENE-DB human TR gene sequences. In a later analysis, CDR3 sequences and most-parsimonious VDJ recombination scenarios were assigned using the TCRdist pipeline. In a later analysis, every TCR beta chain was defined by the combination of its CDR3 amino acid sequence and its V-gene family, and reads without a unique V-gene family were dropped. As a way to deal with suspected cross-contamination and a sequencing artifact, a later analysis dropped 450 to 600 nucleotide sequences that were highly shared and had low generation probability. In a later analysis, a clonal expansion index was calculated for each public chain from normalized within-repertoire ranks of inferred template counts. In a later analysis, generation probabilities were computed with a VDJ recombination model fitted to out-of-frame rearrangements, and the resulting probabilities were checked against IGoR. Hypergeometric tests were used in a later analysis to score TCR-TCR, TCR-HLA and TCR-CMV co-occurrence, with a repertoire-size bias correction applied to the TCR pairs. False discovery rates were estimated in a later analysis by permuting HLA or CMV assignments 20 times. In a later analysis, co-occurring TCRs were grouped using DBSCAN, and TCRdist sequence similarity was added for clustering within HLA-allele-positive subsets. Repertoires with fewer than 30,000 or more than 120,000 public chains, plus five repertoires with anomalous nucleotide sharing, were excluded from co-occurrence clustering. What TCRdb holds here is the immuneACCESS table cut down to in-frame rearrangements. Part of the clones is not present; checked against another copy, under half of the missing clones reflect an unresolved V gene, and the others are unexplained. V, J and clone size are taken as reported in that table, and D and trimming were inferred from the DNA itself. Counted in this sample were 100,000 to 150,000 clones; roughly 18% of them appeared once. The biggest ten clones account for approximately 2.9% of the sample.

For CDR1 and CDR2, the germline V gene lists MRHNA and SNTAGT. After removal of 2 bases from V and 8 bases from J, the junction retains 6 bases not matched to a gene. The CDR3 spans 15 residues, from the cysteine through the phenylalanine. Only the CDR3 part of the read is kept: 45 bases, read in frame from the first base. The sample comes from a study of cytomegalovirus exposure and HLA in healthy donors (dated by TCRdb to the late 2010s). Background for the entire study: An earlier analysis of approximately 640 of the donors reported 250 to 350 Gb of sequence data and around 120 million unique TCR beta sequences from about 179 million T cells. An early release covering around 630 HLA-typed donors comprised about 300 gigabases of sequencing data and roughly 85 million unique TCR sequences. Of the 300 to 450 genotyped donors, 81% fell in the genetic ancestry cluster associated with self-reported Caucasian donors. The aim of the study was to test whether cataloging public T cell receptors could identify signatures of past pathogen exposure. The study used immunosequencing to profile the T cell repertoires of 600 to 850 subjects and linked those repertoires to cytomegalovirus serostatus. A separate validation cohort of 100 to 150 different subjects was used in addition to the approximately 670-subject first cohort. To predict cytomegalovirus infection status, the study combined high-throughput TCR immunosequencing, statistical association of individual TCRs with disease status, and machine learning. In a later analysis, previously published TCR beta repertoires from about 640 donors were re-analyzed and high-resolution HLA genotyping was added so that TCR occurrence patterns could be studied. The later analysis used no new phenotypic data to find candidate immune exposures, relying instead on TCR beta sequences and their occurrence across donors. In an earlier analysis of 587 of the donors, high-throughput TCR beta sequencing was used to judge whether each TCR beta V gene segment behaved as functional or pseudogenic. Donor age, sex, ethnicity and CMV serostatus were compiled together with the repertoire data. A later genetic analysis used genome-wide SNP genotypes for about three fifths of the 666 donors, treating that subset as a discovery cohort. Every discovery cohort repertoire had been produced on one sequencing platform. HLA typing covered class I and class II loci at four-digit resolution. The number of typed donors differed by locus: about 620-630 for A, B, C, DRB1 and DQB1; approximately 540 for DQA1; fewer than 610 for DPA1; and 400 to 480 for DPB1. Because of strong linkage in the cohort, roughly five DR-DQ haplotypes were treated as single units for association and clustering. Among a few hundred genotyped donors of the cohort, an average of roughly 240,000 unique TCR beta nucleotide sequences were sequenced per donor, about a sixth of them non-productive.

Paper-wide results and their limitations: The classifier was reported to diagnose cytomegalovirus status with high specificity and sensitivity in both the original and validation cohorts. In a later genetic analysis, fewer N-insertions in productive TCRs were reported among donors in an Asian-associated ancestry cluster than the roughly 700-donor mean. A later analysis found that TCR association rates varied across HLA loci, with DRB1 alleles showing the most associated TCRs and HLA-C alleles the fewest. Specific HLA alleles were associated with over 15,000 TCR beta sequences at a false discovery rate of 0.05 in a later analysis. A further reported finding was that TCR beta sequences accurately predicted the HLA-A and HLA-B alleles for most subjects in the first cohort. According to the authors, the approach could potentially be generalized to other disease states and immunological phenotypes. Correlated functional status among segregating V segments might be attributable to linkage disequilibrium, but an unknown experimental factor could not be ruled out. When HLA alleles, especially DR and DQ, strongly co-occurred, attributing TCR associations to individual alleles was difficult. In a later analysis, most CMV-associated TCR beta chains were found to appear HLA-restricted, with HLA associations seemingly driven largely by CMV exposure. In an earlier analysis of some 540 of the donors, most TCR beta V segments appeared in productive rearrangements about 90% or about 30% of the time, broadly matching IMGT annotations. The earlier analysis of 587 of the donors excluded approximately 17 rarely observed V segments, including chromosome 9 orphons, because counts were too low. Because the 87-base-pair reads could not distinguish some IMGT-functional V segments, including TRBV6-2 and TRBV6-3, those segments were excluded. Most TCR sequences were observed very rarely across donors, whereas some public TCRs were present in many individuals. V-gene and J-gene trimming of TCR beta chains was associated with a missense DCLRE1C variant in a later genetic analysis, and the association was replicated in an independent cohort. The study gave a list of about 160 TCR beta chains associated with cytomegalovirus. Sequencing depth was assumed to be roughly uniform across donors in the presence/absence analyses, though that assumption may not hold. The sequencing pipeline was judged likely to have produced a cluster of highly shared sequence variants as a technical artifact. CMV serostatus was the only immune exposure information available for the cohort. Because HLA typing was unavailable for some donors at each locus, only the typed subset was used in association tests. A few of the identified cytomegalovirus-associated TCR beta chains were confirmed in vitro to be specific for cytomegalovirus antigens. In a later analysis, HLA-associated TCR beta chains showed more clonal expansion and lower generation probabilities than non-associated chains that were equally common. In this cohort, only TCR beta chains were sequenced, and detectable features were limited by the absence of alpha or paired-chain data. A later analysis reported that several top co-occurrence clusters appeared linked to parvovirus B19, influenza, CMV and Epstein-Barr virus.

The sequenced material came from PBMCs. The chain uses TRBV6-4 and TRBJ2-1; 10 central nucleotides agree with TRBD2. This receptor was taken from a female donor in good health and CMV-seropositive. The sequence in DNA is TGTGCCAGCAGTGACGAAGCGGGAGGGCCGGATGAGCAGTTCTTC. This sequence encodes CASSDEAGGPDEQFF.